A single sample is the source of the 29 T cell receptor beta chains below, sequenced in a study of human T cells and chemical hapten exposure. Time point meaning: pre-sensitization, week 0. Treatment here: therapeutic diphenylcyclopropenone sensitization with weekly scalp DPC. Each CDR3 protein gets one entry after TCRdb re-called the RACE reads with MiXCR. Here the sample spans a few hundred thousand distinct CDR3 sequences, around 7.3% being singletons. The sequenced sample was whole blood, obtained in connection with sensitization to the hapten diphenylcyclopropenone (DPC). These receptors came from a man younger than 30 with alopecia areata. Some clones in this sample may be carry-over from other donors' samples.

This clonotype has just a few counts. V and J are TRBV20-1 and TRBJ2-3; no clear D gene. This CDR3 region has 15 residues. Per germline, CDR1 DFQATT and CDR2 SNEGSKA (reference sequence). Trimming shortened V by 0 bases and J by 2 bases, and 12 bases separated the two germline ends. The CDR3 reads CSARDPKGFTDTQYF. The CDR3, as DNA: TGCAGTGCTAGAGACCCCAAGGGTTTCACAGATACGCAGTATTTT.

This clonotype occurred many times. V is TRBV5-6 and J is TRBJ2-1, with unresolved D. This CDR3 region has 14 residues. CDR1 SGHDT and CDR2 YYEEEE come from the germline V gene. With 4 bases removed from V and 0 bases from J, the gap between germline ends came to 8 bases. The CDR3 DNA reads as TGTGCCAGCAGCCAGGCAAGCTCCTACAATGAGCAGTTCTTC. Translating gives CASSQASSYNEQFF. The whole variable domain, remainder taken from reference TRBV5-6 and TRBJ2-1, is DAGVTQSPTHLIKTRGQQVTLRCSPKSGHDTVSWYQQALGQGPQFIFQYYEEEERQRGNFPDRFSGHQFPNYSSELNVNALLLGDSALYLCASSQASSYNEQFFGPGTRLTVL.

This clonotype was seen only a few times. CDR3 coding DNA: TGTGCCAGCAGCCCGTGGGGCCAATTTAGCACTGAAGCTTTCTTT. Protein sequence: CASSPWGQFSTEAFF. The chain couples TRBV12-3 or TRBV12-4 to TRBJ1-1; possibly TRBD1 for D (5 bases). The ends were cut back, 6 bases at V and 4 bases at J, with 18 bases in the middle. CDR3 length equals 15 residues.

This clonotype was detected only a few times. The gene calls are TRBV19 and TRBJ2-2, with 8 bases matching TRBD1. Germline lookup yields CDR1 LNHDA and CDR2 SQIVND (reference sequence). This CDR3 is built from 17 residues. V shed 2 bases and J 0 bases; nucleotides not matched to a gene: 5. The chain's CDR3 is CASSIPGTGSNTGELFF. CDR3 coding DNA: TGTGCCAGTAGTATACCCGGGACAGGATCGAACACCGGGGAGCTGTTTTTT.

CDR3 in amino acids: CASSQITNTGELFF. The CDR3 DNA reads TGTGCCAGCAGCCAGATCACCAACACCGGGGAGCTGTTTTTT. V usage is TRBV14 and J usage is TRBJ2-2; D not certain. V dropped 3 bases and J dropped 2 bases, with 7 bases sitting between them. Germline V gene sequence: CDR1 SGHDN, CDR2 FVKESK. This CDR3 contains 14 residues. Full variable domain (outside the CDR3, taken from reference TRBV14 and TRBJ2-2): EAGVTQFPSHSVIEKGQTVTLRCDPISGHDNLYWYRRVMGKEIKFLLHFVKESKQDESGMPNNRFLAERTGGTYSTLKVQPAELEDSGVYFCASSQITNTGELFFGEGSRLTVL.

This clonotype was recorded a few times. The genes are TRBV7-2 and TRBJ2-1; no firm D call. This CDR3 is built from 12 residues. The V gene lost 5 bases and the J gene lost 6 bases, with 8 bases spanning the gap. From germline, CDR1 is SGHTA and CDR2 FQGNSA. CDR3 amino acids: CASSTPPNEQFF. CDR3 DNA sequence: TGTGCCAGCAGCACGCCCCCCAATGAGCAGTTCTTC. Drawing the rest from reference TRBV7-2 and TRBJ2-1, the complete variable domain is GAGVSQSPSNKVTEKGKDVELRCDPISGHTALYWYRQSLGQGLEFLIYFQGNSAPDKSGLPSDRFSAERTGGSVSTLTIQRTQQEDSAVYLCASSTPPNEQFFGPGTRLTVL.

CDR3 sequence reads: CASSLIPFLRDTAGNTIYF. The CDR3 coding sequence is TGTGCCAGCAGCTTAATCCCGTTCCTCCGCGATACTGCTGGAAACACCATATATTTT. The chain joins TRBV7-2 to TRBJ1-3, with D unclear. Trimming took 2 bases from V and 2 from J, leaving 22 bases between them. This CDR3 has 19 amino acids. CDR1 SGHTA and CDR2 FQGNSA come from the germline V gene.

The V and J genes are TRBV27 and TRBJ2-7, with TRBD2 matching over 9 bases. CDR3 length: 16 residues. V gave up 5 bases and J gave up 2 bases; unmatched junction bases: 10. CDR1 and CDR2 from the germline V gene are MNHEY and SMNVEV (reference sequence). The CDR3 is CASSPTFLAGPYEQYV. The CDR3 DNA is TGTGCCAGCAGTCCTACCTTCCTAGCGGGGCCCTACGAGCAGTACGTC.

This rearrangement joins TRBV12-3 or TRBV12-4 to TRBJ2-3; D possibly corresponds to TRBD2 (5 bases). V lost 7 bases and J 2 bases, leaving 13 bases between the germline ends. The CDR3 sequence is 14 residues long. The CDR3 nucleotides read TGTGCCAGCACCCGAGCGGATTTCACAGATACGCAGTATTTT. Protein product: CASTRADFTDTQYF.

This clonotype was detected only a few times. This rearrangement joins TRBV28 to TRBJ2-7, with 9 bases that match TRBD1. Germline V gene data show CDR1 as MDHEN and CDR2 as SYDVKM. The CDR3 is 15 residues long. The junction had 8 bases not matched to a gene; V was cut back by 7 bases and J by 1 base. The CDR3 spells CASTRPGQGSYEQYF. In DNA form, the CDR3 reads TGTGCCAGCACGAGACCGGGACAGGGATCCTACGAGCAGTACTTC.

The chain employs TRBV7-9 and TRBJ1-3; a possible D gene is TRBD1 (6 bases). There are 15 residues in the CDR3. The V end lost 5 bases, the J end lost 4 bases, and 15 bases lay between the germline ends. Germline V gene data show CDR1 as SEHNR and CDR2 as FQNEAQ (reference sequence). CDR3 loop: CASSGITGYGNTIYF. Here the CDR3 DNA reads TGTGCCAGCAGCGGGATCACAGGGTACGGAAACACCATATATTTT. Full variable domain (rest looked up from reference TRBV7-9 and TRBJ1-3): DTGVSQNPRHKITKRGQNVTFRCDPISEHNRLYWYRQTLGQGPEFLTYFQNEAQLEKSRLLSDRFSAERPKGSFSTLEIQRTEQGDSAMYLCASSGITGYGNTIYFGEGSWLTVV.

The V call is TRBV3-1, the J call TRBJ2-7; a weak D match, TRBD1 (5 bases). This CDR3 is 16 amino acids long. V lost 1 base, J lost 1 base, and 14 bases lay in between. CDR1 is LGHDT and CDR2 is YNNKEL in the germline V gene (reference sequence). This CDR3 is CASSQGRVRQSYEQYF. CDR3 in DNA: TGTGCCAGCAGCCAAGGACGCGTGCGACAGTCCTACGAGCAGTACTTC.

In this sample, this clonotype turned up a few times. CDR3 coding DNA: TGTGCCAGCAGTTCCCAGCGGATTATGAACACTGAAGCTTTCTTT. Translating gives CASSSQRIMNTEAFF. The chain carries TRBV12-3 or TRBV12-4 and TRBJ1-1; D is unresolved. Trimming pared 4 bases from V and 0 bases from J, leaving 12 bases between. The CDR3 consists of 15 residues.

This clonotype was picked up a small number of times. The chain joins TRBV12-3 or TRBV12-4 to TRBJ2-7; TRBD1 matches 8 bases. V lost 6 bases and J lost 2; bases outside the gene matches: 9. CDR3 length: 15 amino acids. The DNA for the CDR3 is TGTGCCAGCAGCGCCCACGACAGGGGCCCCTACGAGCAGTACTTC. Translation gives CASSAHDRGPYEQYF.

The V call is TRBV10-2, the J call TRBJ1-1; D might be TRBD1 (5 bases). Trimming took 3 bases from V and 5 from J, leaving 16 bases between them. This CDR3 region has 15 residues. Germline CDR1 WSHSY, CDR2 SAAADI. The CDR3 spells CASSEGGRAKTEAFF. The CDR3 nucleotides are TGCGCCAGCAGTGAAGGTGGCAGGGCGAAGACTGAAGCTTTCTTT.

This clonotype showed up just a few times. The rearrangement joins TRBV9 to TRBJ1-2; no reliable D call. Germline assignment: CDR1 SGDLS and CDR2 YYNGEE. The CDR3 extends over 11 amino acids. The V gene lost 4 bases and the J gene lost 4 bases, with 5 bases spanning the gap. CDR3 region: CASSMAYGYTF. The CDR3 nucleotides read TGTGCCAGCAGCATGGCCTATGGCTACACCTTC.

The V call is TRBV4-1, the J call TRBJ2-7; TRBD1 agrees at 8 bases. There are 14 residues in the CDR3. Germline-derived CDR1 and CDR2 are MGHRA and YSYEKL. The junction had 7 bases not matched to a gene; V was cut back by 4 bases and J by 5 bases. The CDR3 protein is CASSLGQGFDEQYF. The CDR3 nucleotides are TGCGCCAGCAGCCTAGGACAGGGTTTCGACGAGCAGTACTTC.

This clonotype was counted a few times. V is TRBV28 and J is TRBJ1-2, with a weak D call TRBD1 (6 bases). The CDR3 runs 14 residues. Per the germline V gene, CDR1 is MDHEN and CDR2 is SYDVKM. Deletions cut 4 bases from V and 0 bases from J, with 9 bases between. The CDR3 DNA follows: TGTGCCAGCAGTTCAGGGGTTTCTAACTATGGCTACACCTTC. It is translated as CASSSGVSNYGYTF.

The V and J genes are TRBV7-2 and TRBJ1-4, with 7 bases matching TRBD1. The V and J ends lost 5 bases and 7 bases, in that order; junction bases with no gene match: 10. The CDR3 spans 15 residues. Per germline, CDR1 SGHTA and CDR2 FQGNSA. The CDR3 here is CASSPGGGRSEKLFF. CDR3 sequence (DNA): TGTGCCAGCAGCCCAGGAGGGGGCCGGAGTGAAAAACTGTTTTTT.

This sequence joins TRBV25-1 and TRBJ2-5; 7 bases agree with TRBD1. J was trimmed by 0 bases and V by 7 bases; bases with no gene match: 8. The CDR3 runs to 15 residues. Germline V gene lookup returns CDR1 MGHDK and CDR2 SYGVNS. CDR3 residues: CASNTLGQDQETQYF. Here the CDR3 DNA reads TGTGCCAGCAACACTCTCGGACAGGACCAAGAGACCCAGTACTTC.

This clonotype was counted between two and nine times. The chain joins TRBV20-1 to TRBJ2-2; D gene ambiguous. Per the germline V gene, CDR1 is DFQATT and CDR2 is SNEGSKA (reference sequence). Trimming left V 1 base short and J 6 bases short, with 3 bases between. CDR3 length: 11 residues. Written as DNA, the CDR3 is TGCAGTGCTAGAGTTTCCGGGGAGCTGTTTTTT. This sequence encodes CSARVSGELFF.

This clonotype has only a few counts. The chain recombines TRBV7-8 with TRBJ1-1; D ambiguous. This CDR3 is 12 amino acids long. The germline gives CDR1 SGHVS, CDR2 FQNEAQ. V was trimmed by 1 base and J by 7 bases, leaving 7 bases between them. Here the CDR3 DNA reads TGTGCCAGCAGCTTAGAGATTGGTGAAGCTTTCTTT. Translation: CASSLEIGEAFF.

This clonotype has just a few counts. The V gene is TRBV5-1, the J gene TRBJ2-5; D gene unclear. The CDR3 totals 13 residues. The V and J ends lost 0 bases and 5 bases respectively, with 8 bases between them. The germline gives CDR1 SGHRS, CDR2 YFSETQ. Here the CDR3 DNA reads TGCGCCAGCAGCTTGGTCCCGACCGAGACCCAGTACTTC. It encodes CASSLVPTETQYF.

A few counts support this clonotype. CDR3 residues: CASGLRTEYGYTF. The CDR3 DNA sequence: TGCGCCAGCGGTTTAAGGACTGAGTATGGCTACACCTTC. The chain employs TRBV10-2 and TRBJ1-2, with D unclear. The ends were cut back, 8 bases at V and 5 bases at J, with 15 bases in the middle. This CDR3 has 13 amino acids. CDR1 is WSHSY, CDR2 SAAADI, per germline.

The chain has TRBV4-3 and TRBJ1-5, with D unclear. Per germline, CDR1 LGHNA and CDR2 YSLEER. The CDR3 is made up of 16 amino acids. V lost 0 bases, J lost 4 bases, and 13 bases lay in between. CDR3 DNA sequence: TGCGCCAGCAGCCAAGAACGGGGAGGAGGGAATCAGCCCCAGCATTTT. Its translation: CASSQERGGGNQPQHF.

This clonotype showed up just a few times. The rearrangement links TRBV21-1 to TRBJ2-7. TRBV21-1 is a listed pseudogene. The CDR3 has 13 residues. CDR3 region: CASSKGVAYEQYF. The CDR3 nucleotides read TGTGCCAGCAGCAAAGGGGTAGCCTACGAGCAGTACTTC.

This clonotype was counted many times. The chain recombines TRBV10-3 with TRBJ1-5, with D unresolved. CDR3 size: 17 residues. Germline V CDR1 and CDR2: ENHRY, SYGVKD. V lost 2 bases to trimming and J lost 0 bases, with 14 bases between them. CDR3 protein: CAISEPHPGYSNQPQHF. CDR3 DNA: TGTGCCATCAGTGAGCCTCACCCGGGTTATAGCAATCAGCCCCAGCATTTT.

The chain is built from TRBV19 and TRBJ1-5; D not certain. V lost 0 bases, J lost 2 bases, and 5 bases lay in between. CDR3 length: 14 residues. Germline CDR1 and CDR2: LNHDA and SQIVND (reference sequence). The CDR3 coding sequence is TGTGCCAGTAGTATAGATACGGGCAATCAGCCCCAGCATTTT. Translated: CASSIDTGNQPQHF.

The rearrangement joins TRBV28 to TRBJ2-7; 7 bases map to TRBD1. Germline CDR1 is MDHEN and CDR2 is SYDVKM. The CDR3 covers 14 residues. J gave up 3 bases and V 2 bases, and 4 bases lay outside the gene matches. The CDR3 DNA sequence: TGTGCCAGCAGTTTACAGGGGGTCCTCTACGAGCAGTACTTC. Translation gives CASSLQGVLYEQYF.